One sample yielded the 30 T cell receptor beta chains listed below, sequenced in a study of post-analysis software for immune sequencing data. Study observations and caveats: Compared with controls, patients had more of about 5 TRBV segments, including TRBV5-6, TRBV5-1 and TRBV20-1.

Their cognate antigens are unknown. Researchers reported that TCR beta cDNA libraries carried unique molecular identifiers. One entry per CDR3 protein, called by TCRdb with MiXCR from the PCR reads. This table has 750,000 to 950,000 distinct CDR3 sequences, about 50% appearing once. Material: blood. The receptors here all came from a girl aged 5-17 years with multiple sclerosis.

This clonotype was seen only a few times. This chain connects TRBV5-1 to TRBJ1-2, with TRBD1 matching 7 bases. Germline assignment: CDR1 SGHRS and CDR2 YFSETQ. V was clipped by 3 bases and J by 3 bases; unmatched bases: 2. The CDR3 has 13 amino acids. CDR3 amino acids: CASSSDRYYGYTF. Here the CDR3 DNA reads TGCGCCAGCAGCTCGGACAGGTACTATGGCTACACCTTC.

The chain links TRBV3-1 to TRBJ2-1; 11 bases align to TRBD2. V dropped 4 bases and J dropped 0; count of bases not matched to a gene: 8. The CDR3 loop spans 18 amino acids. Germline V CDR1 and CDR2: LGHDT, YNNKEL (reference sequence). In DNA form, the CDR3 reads TGTGCCAGCAGCCCCCCTAGCGGGAGGCCGAGCTCCTACAATGAGCAGTTCTTC. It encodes CASSPPSGRPSSYNEQFF.

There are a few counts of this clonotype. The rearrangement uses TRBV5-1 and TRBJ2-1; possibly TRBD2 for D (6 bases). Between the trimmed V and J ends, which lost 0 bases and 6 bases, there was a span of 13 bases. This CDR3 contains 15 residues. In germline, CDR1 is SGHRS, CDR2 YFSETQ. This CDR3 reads CASSLASVRGNEQFF. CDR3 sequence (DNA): TGCGCCAGCAGCTTGGCCTCGGTGCGGGGCAATGAGCAGTTCTTC.

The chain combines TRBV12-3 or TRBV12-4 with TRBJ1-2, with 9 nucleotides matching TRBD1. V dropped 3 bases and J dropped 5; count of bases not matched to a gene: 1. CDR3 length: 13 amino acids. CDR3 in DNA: TGTGCCAGCAGTTTTGGGACAGGGTATGGCTACACCTTC. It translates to CASSFGTGYGYTF.

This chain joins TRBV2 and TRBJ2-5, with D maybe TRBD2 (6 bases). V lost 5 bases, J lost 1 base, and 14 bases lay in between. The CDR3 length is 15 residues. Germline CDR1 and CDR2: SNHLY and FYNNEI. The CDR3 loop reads CASSTTGASQETQYF. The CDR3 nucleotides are TGTGCCAGCAGTACCACGGGAGCCTCCCAAGAGACCCAGTACTTC.

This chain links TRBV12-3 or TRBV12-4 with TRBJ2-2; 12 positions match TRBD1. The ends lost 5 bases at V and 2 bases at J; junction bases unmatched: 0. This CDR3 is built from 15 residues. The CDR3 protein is CASSGTGGNTGELFF. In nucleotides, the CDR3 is TGTGCCAGCAGTGGGACAGGGGGCAACACCGGGGAGCTGTTTTTT.

The CDR3 protein is CSARTTGGDGYTF. The CDR3 nucleotides are TGCAGTGCTAGAACAACAGGGGGGGATGGCTACACCTTC. This sequence joins TRBV20-1 and TRBJ1-2; 8 bases agree with TRBD1. The CDR3 covers 13 residues. The trim removed 2 bases at V and 6 bases at J, leaving 5 bases unmatched. Germline V gene lookup returns CDR1 DFQATT and CDR2 SNEGSKA (reference sequence).

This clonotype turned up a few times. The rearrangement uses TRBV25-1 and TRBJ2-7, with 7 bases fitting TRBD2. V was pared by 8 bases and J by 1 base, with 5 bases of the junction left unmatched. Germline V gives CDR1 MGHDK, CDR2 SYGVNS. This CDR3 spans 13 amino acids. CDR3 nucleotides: TGTGCCAGCGGAAAAGCGGGGTCCTACGAGCAGTACTTC. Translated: CASGKAGSYEQYF.

The CDR3: CSVGDRQGISTSYGYTF. Here the CDR3 DNA reads TGCAGCGTTGGGGATAGACAGGGTATCTCAACTTCTTATGGCTACACCTTC. The chain links TRBV29-1 to TRBJ1-2; TRBD1 agrees at 7 bases. Germline loops: CDR1 SQVTM, CDR2 ANQGSEA. This CDR3 comprises 17 residues. The junction had 19 bases not matched to a gene; V was cut back by 4 bases and J by 5 bases.

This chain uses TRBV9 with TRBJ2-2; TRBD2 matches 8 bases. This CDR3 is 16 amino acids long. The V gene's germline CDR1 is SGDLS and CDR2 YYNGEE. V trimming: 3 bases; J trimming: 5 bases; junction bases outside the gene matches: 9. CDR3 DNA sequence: TGTGCCAGCAGCGCGTGGACTAGCAGCATTACCGGGGAGCTGTTTTTT. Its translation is CASSAWTSSITGELFF.

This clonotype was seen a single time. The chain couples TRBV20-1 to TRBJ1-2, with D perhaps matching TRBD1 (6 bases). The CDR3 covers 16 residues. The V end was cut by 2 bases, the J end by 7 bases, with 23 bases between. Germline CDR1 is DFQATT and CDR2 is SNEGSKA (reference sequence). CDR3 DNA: TGCAGTGCTAGATCAGGCCAAGTGGGGGGCAGTTCTGGCTACACCTTC. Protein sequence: CSARSGQVGGSSGYTF.

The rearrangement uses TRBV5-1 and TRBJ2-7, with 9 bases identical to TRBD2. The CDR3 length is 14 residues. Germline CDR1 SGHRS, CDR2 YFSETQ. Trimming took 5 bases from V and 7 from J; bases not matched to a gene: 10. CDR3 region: CASRPTGTSWEQYF. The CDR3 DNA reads TGCGCCAGCAGACCTACCGGGACTAGCTGGGAGCAGTACTTC.

CDR3 loop: CASSLDGSGGVVNEQYF. The CDR3 nucleotides read TGCGCCAGCAGCTTGGATGGTAGCGGGGGGGTAGTTAACGAGCAGTACTTC. V is TRBV5-1 and J is TRBJ2-4; 11 bases align to TRBD2. The end of the DNA is better explained by TRBJ2-7, so the J call may be wrong. This CDR3 region has 17 residues. Germline CDR1 reads SGHRS; CDR2 reads YFSETQ.

The CDR3 is CASSLTSGRGIGELFF. Here the CDR3 DNA reads TGTGCCAGCAGTCTAACTAGCGGGAGAGGAATCGGGGAGCTGTTTTTT. This chain joins TRBV28 and TRBJ2-2; 11 bases agree with TRBD2. J lost 7 bases, V lost 5 bases, and 9 bases had no gene match. In germline, CDR1 is MDHEN, CDR2 SYDVKM. The CDR3 runs to 16 residues.

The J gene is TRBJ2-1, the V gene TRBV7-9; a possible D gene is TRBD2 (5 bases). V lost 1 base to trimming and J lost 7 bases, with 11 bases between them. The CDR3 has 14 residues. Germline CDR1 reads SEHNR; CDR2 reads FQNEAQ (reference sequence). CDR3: CASSLVARGNEQFF. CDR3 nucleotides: TGTGCCAGCAGCTTAGTCGCCCGAGGGAATGAGCAGTTCTTC.

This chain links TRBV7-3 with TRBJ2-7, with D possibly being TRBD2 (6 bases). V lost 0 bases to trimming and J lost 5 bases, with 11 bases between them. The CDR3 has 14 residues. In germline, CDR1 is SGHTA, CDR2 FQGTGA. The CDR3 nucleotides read TGTGCCAGCAGCTTAACGGGGGGAAACCACGAGCAGTACTTC. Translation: CASSLTGGNHEQYF.

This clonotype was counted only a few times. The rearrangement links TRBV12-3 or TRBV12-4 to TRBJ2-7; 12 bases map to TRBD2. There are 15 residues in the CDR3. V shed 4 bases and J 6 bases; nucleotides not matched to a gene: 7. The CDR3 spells CASSSSGRAVREQYF. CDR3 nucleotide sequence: TGTGCCAGCAGTTCTAGCGGGAGGGCCGTCCGCGAGCAGTACTTC.

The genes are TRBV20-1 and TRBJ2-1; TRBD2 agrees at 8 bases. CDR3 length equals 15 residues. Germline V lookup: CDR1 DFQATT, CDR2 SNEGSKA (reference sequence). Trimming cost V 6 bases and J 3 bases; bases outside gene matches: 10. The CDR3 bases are TGCAGTGCGGCACCGGGACTAGGGAACTACAATGAGCAGTTCTTC. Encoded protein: CSAAPGLGNYNEQFF.

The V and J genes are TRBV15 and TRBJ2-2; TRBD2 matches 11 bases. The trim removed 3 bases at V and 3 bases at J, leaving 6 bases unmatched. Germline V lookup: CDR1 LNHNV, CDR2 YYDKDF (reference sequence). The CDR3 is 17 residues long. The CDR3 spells CATSRERTSGYTGELFF. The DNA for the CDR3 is TGTGCCACCAGCAGGGAAAGGACTAGCGGGTACACCGGGGAGCTGTTTTTT.

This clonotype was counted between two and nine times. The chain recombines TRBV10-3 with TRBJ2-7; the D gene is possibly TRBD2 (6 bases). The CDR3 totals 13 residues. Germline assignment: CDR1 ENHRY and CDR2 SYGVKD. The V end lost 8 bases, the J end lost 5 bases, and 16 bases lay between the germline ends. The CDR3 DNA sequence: TGTGCCATCGCAGCGGGTGCTGTCCACGAGCAGTACTTC. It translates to CAIAAGAVHEQYF.

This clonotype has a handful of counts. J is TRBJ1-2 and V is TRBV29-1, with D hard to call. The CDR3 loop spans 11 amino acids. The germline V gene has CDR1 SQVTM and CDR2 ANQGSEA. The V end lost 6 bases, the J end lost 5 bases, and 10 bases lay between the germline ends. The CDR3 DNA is TGCAGCGTCCCCGGGGAATATGGCTACACCTTC. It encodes CSVPGEYGYTF. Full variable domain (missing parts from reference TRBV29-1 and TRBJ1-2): SAVISQKPSRDICQRGTSLTIQCQVDSQVTMMFWYRQQPGQSLTLIATANQGSEATYESGFVIDKFPISRPNLTFSTLTVSNMSPEDSSIYLCSVPGEYGYTFGSGTRLTVV.

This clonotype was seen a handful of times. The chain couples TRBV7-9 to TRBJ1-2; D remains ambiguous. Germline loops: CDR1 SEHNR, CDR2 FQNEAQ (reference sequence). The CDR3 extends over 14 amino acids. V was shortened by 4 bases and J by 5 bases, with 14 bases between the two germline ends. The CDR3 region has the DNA TGTGCCAGCAGCTCCCAGGCGAGTTTATATGGCTACACCTTC. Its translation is CASSSQASLYGYTF. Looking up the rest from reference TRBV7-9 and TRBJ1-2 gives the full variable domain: DTGVSQNPRHKITKRGQNVTFRCDPISEHNRLYWYRQTLGQGPEFLTYFQNEAQLEKSRLLSDRFSAERPKGSFSTLEIQRTEQGDSAMYLCASSSQASLYGYTFGSGTRLTVV.

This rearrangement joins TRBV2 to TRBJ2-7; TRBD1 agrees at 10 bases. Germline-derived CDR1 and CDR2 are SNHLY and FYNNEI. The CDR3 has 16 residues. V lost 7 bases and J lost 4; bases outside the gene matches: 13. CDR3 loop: CASKGVGDRGSYEQYF. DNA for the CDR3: TGTGCCAGCAAAGGGGTAGGGGACAGGGGATCATACGAGCAGTACTTC.

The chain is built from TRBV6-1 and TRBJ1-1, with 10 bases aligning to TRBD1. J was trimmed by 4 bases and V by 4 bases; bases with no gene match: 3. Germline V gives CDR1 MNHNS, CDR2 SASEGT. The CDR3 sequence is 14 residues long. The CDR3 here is CASSGQGAATEAFF. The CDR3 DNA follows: TGTGCCAGCAGTGGACAGGGGGCGGCCACTGAAGCTTTCTTT.

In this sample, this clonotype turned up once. CDR3 loop: CASSFKAYNEQYF. The DNA of the CDR3 is TGTGCCAGCAGTTTCAAGGCCTACAATGAGCAGTACTTC. The chain joins TRBV12-3 or TRBV12-4 to TRBJ2-5; D is uncertain. This CDR3 comprises 13 residues. The germline V and J ends were trimmed by 3 bases and 11 bases, with 16 bases remaining between them.

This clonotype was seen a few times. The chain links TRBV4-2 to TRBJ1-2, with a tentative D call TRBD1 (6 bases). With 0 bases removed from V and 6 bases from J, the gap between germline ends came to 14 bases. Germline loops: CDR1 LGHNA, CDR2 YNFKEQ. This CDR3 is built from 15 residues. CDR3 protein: CASSQDLNRENGYTF. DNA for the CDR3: TGTGCCAGCAGCCAAGATCTGAACAGGGAGAATGGCTACACCTTC.

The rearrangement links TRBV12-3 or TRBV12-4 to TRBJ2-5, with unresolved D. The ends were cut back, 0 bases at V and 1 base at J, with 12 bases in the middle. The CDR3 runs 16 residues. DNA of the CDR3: TGTGCCAGCAGTTTAGCCTCGACCTTCACCCAAGAGACCCAGTACTTC. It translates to CASSLASTFTQETQYF.

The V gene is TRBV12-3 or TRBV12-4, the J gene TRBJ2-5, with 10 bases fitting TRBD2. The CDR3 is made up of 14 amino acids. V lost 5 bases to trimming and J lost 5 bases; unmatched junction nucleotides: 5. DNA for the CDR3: TGTGCCAGCAGTATGGGACTAGCGCGTGAGACCCAGTACTTC. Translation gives CASSMGLARETQYF.

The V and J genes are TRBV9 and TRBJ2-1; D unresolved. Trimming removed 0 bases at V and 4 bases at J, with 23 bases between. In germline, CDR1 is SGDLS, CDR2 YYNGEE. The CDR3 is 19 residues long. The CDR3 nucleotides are TGTGCCAGCAGCGTAGGCAGGATTGGGAAGAGCCCCCGTTACAATGAGCAGTTCTTC. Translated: CASSVGRIGKSPRYNEQFF.

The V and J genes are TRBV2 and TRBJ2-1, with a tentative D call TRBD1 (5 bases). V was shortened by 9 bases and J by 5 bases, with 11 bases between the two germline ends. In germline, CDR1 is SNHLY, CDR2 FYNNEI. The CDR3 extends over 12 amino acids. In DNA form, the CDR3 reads TGTGCCAGATGGGGCCCTCACAATGAGCAGTTCTTC. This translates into CARWGPHNEQFF.